Shown below are 9 T cell receptor beta chains from a single sample sequenced in a study of Ad26.COV2.S vaccination and SARS-CoV-2 variants (dated by TCRdb to the early 2020s). The library was produced with the immunoSEQ multiplex PCR assay. TCRdb provides this immuneACCESS table in a form limited to in-frame rearrangements. Some clones are lacking; in checked studies, under half of them reflect an unresolved V gene, and why the rest are absent is not known. The sample table records fewer than 500,000 clones; 89% of these occur just once. The ten largest clones take up around 2.5% of the sample. The treatment or condition label of this sample denotes: roughly 19 received Ad26.COV2.S at low or high dose, single or two shots; five or six received placebo; per-sample allocation not given. Repertoires of vaccine and placebo recipients were sequenced from samples taken on day 63 after the first injection.

Sequencing was performed on peripheral blood, taken in a trial of Ad26.COV2.S vaccine versus placebo. The receptors come from a person aged 18-60 years who received the Ad26.COV2.S COVID-19 vaccine or a placebo.

The chain links TRBV10-3 to TRBJ2-2, with TRBD1 matching over 8 bases. J was trimmed by 5 bases and V by 3 bases; bases with no gene match: 8. The CDR3 totals 16 residues. The germline V gene encodes CDR1 ENHRY and CDR2 SYGVKD. The CDR3 bases are TGTGCCATCAGTGAATGGGTGACAGGGGCGACCGGGGAGCTGTTTTTT. Translation: CAISEWVTGATGELFF.

This sequence joins TRBV18 and TRBJ1-4, with D unresolved. Germline V CDR1 and CDR2: KGHSH, LQKENI. V lost 6 bases, J lost 2 bases, and 10 bases lay in between. The length of the CDR3 is 14 residues. CDR3 in amino acids: CASSLRDTNEKLFF. CDR3 DNA: TGTGCCAGCTCCCTACGTGATACTAATGAAAAACTGTTTTTT.

V gene TRBV7-8 combines with J gene TRBJ2-2; D is unclear. The CDR3 spans 12 residues. Deletions cut 3 bases from V and 3 bases from J, with 2 bases between. From germline, CDR1 is SGHVS and CDR2 FQNEAQ. This CDR3 reads CASSFYTGELFF. CDR3 sequence (DNA): TGTGCCAGCAGCTTTTACACCGGGGAGCTGTTTTTT.

The genes are TRBV5-1 and TRBJ1-4; unclear D gene. There are 14 residues in the CDR3. V lost 3 bases to trimming and J lost 4 bases, with 10 bases between them. Germline V lookup: CDR1 SGHRS, CDR2 YFSETQ. CDR3 nucleotides: TGCGCCAGCAGCTCCCGGACGGGTAATGAAAAACTGTTTTTT. This gives the protein CASSSRTGNEKLFF. The complete variable domain, with remaining parts taken from reference TRBV5-1 and TRBJ1-4, reads KAGVTQTPRYLIKTRGQQVTLSCSPISGHRSVSWYQQTPGQGLQFLFEYFSETQRNKGNFPGRFSGRQFSNSRSEMNVSTLELGDSALYLCASSSRTGNEKLFFGSGTQLSVL.

This chain uses TRBV11-3 with TRBJ2-3; no reliable D call. Between the trimmed V and J ends, which lost 8 bases and 1 base, there was a span of 10 bases. Germline CDR1 and CDR2: SGHNT and YENEEA. The length of the CDR3 is 13 residues. CDR3 protein: CASEKSGTDTQYF. The CDR3 coding sequence is TGTGCCAGCGAGAAGTCGGGCACAGATACGCAGTATTTT.

V is TRBV7-3 and J is TRBJ1-1; D remains unclear. Deletions cut 5 bases from V and 5 bases from J, with 15 bases between. This CDR3 contains 14 residues. Looked up from germline, CDR1 is SGHTA and CDR2 is FQGTGA. Here the CDR3 reads CASSPSVRETEAFF. In DNA form, the CDR3 reads TGTGCCAGCAGCCCCAGTGTTCGCGAGACTGAAGCTTTCTTT.

The rearrangement uses TRBV24-1 and TRBJ1-2; D is unclear. Germline loops: CDR1 KGHDR, CDR2 SFDVKD. The CDR3 totals 12 residues. V lost 3 bases, J lost 8 bases, and 9 bases lay in between. Written as DNA, the CDR3 is TGTGCCACCAGTGATCCCAGTAGAGGCTACACCTTC. It encodes CATSDPSRGYTF.

This CDR3 is CASSSPGKGGEAFF. CDR3 sequence (DNA): TGTGCCAGCAGCTCCCCAGGGAAGGGGGGCGAAGCTTTCTTT. The chain uses TRBV7-2 and TRBJ1-1, with D perhaps TRBD1 (6 bases). Trimming cost V 4 bases and J 8 bases, with 17 bases left between them. Germline V gene data show CDR1 as SGHTA and CDR2 as FQGNSA. The length of the CDR3 is 14 residues.

J is TRBJ1-2 and V is TRBV29-1, with TRBD1 identical over 9 bases. This CDR3 spans 14 amino acids. Germline V gives CDR1 SQVTM, CDR2 ANQGSEA. The J segment lost 2 bases and the V segment lost 7 bases, leaving 8 bases of the junction unmatched. DNA of the CDR3: TGCAGCGCCCGAGCCGGGACAGGGAACTATGGCTACACCTTC. It translates to CSARAGTGNYGYTF.